The 32 T cell receptor beta chains in this list originate from one sample, sequenced in a study of cytomegalovirus exposure and HLA in healthy donors (dated by TCRdb to 2015 to 2018). The protocol used for the library was the immunoSEQ multiplex PCR assay. For the multiplex PCR, a mixture combining 60 forward primers for TCR Vbeta segments and 13 reverse primers for TCR Jbeta segments was used. Drawn from immuneACCESS, this table holds only the in-frame rearrangements with V and J called that TCRdb kept. Clones are partly lost; checked studies trace under half to an unresolved V gene and leave the rest unexplained. This sample has around 88,000 clones in its table, and roughly 80% of those were observed once. Of the sample, approximately 7.4% falls within the top ten clones. Material for sequencing was PBMCs. These receptors came from a man in his forties or fifties in good health and CMV-seropositive.

The CDR3 loop is CASSGLSGGYEQYF. CDR3 in DNA: TGTGCCAGCAGCGGCCTGAGCGGGGGCTACGAGCAGTACTTC. The chain combines TRBV7-2 with TRBJ2-7; TRBD2 agrees at 8 bases. Germline CDR1 is SGHTA and CDR2 is FQGNSA. The CDR3 has 14 amino acids. After removal of 5 bases from V and 3 bases from J, the junction contained 6 bases not matched to a gene.

The rearrangement joins TRBV6-5 to TRBJ1-2, with TRBD1 matching over 10 bases. Germline V CDR1 and CDR2: MNHEY, SVGAGI. J was trimmed by 6 bases and V by 7 bases; bases with no gene match: 8. CDR3 length: 14 amino acids. In nucleotides, the CDR3 is TGTGCCAGCACCCACTTTGGGACAGGGGATGGCTACACCTTC. Translated, it gives CASTHFGTGDGYTF.

The CDR3: CASNPPRDIYNEQFF. The CDR3 DNA sequence: TGTGCATCAAACCCCCCACGGGACATATACAATGAGCAGTTCTTC. The gene calls are TRBV30 and TRBJ2-1; TRBD1 might be the D (6 bases). Germline V gives CDR1 GTSNPN, CDR2 SVGIG (reference sequence). The CDR3 sequence is 15 residues long.

This clone showed up just once. This chain connects TRBV6-5 to TRBJ2-2; 8 bases are a match to TRBD1. CDR1 and CDR2 (germline): MNHEY, SVGAGI. V shed 0 bases and J 7 bases; nucleotides not matched to a gene: 7. There are 16 residues in the CDR3. The CDR3 loop is CASSYSPRTGSGELFF. DNA for the CDR3: TGTGCCAGCAGTTACTCTCCGAGGACAGGGAGCGGGGAGCTGTTTTTT.

This CDR3 reads CASTVGELYGYTF. Here the CDR3 DNA reads TGCGCCAGCACAGTTGGGGAGCTTTATGGCTACACCTTC. The chain uses TRBV5-1 and TRBJ1-2; D ambiguous. In germline, CDR1 is SGHRS, CDR2 YFSETQ. The V end was cut by 6 bases, the J end by 5 bases, with 14 bases between. CDR3 length equals 13 residues.

The V gene is TRBV14, the J gene TRBJ2-3; D unresolved. The germline gives CDR1 SGHDN, CDR2 FVKESK. V lost 0 bases and J lost 11, with 12 bases in between. The CDR3 has 13 amino acids. CDR3 in amino acids: CASSQDVQLKQYF. The CDR3 coding sequence is TGTGCCAGCAGCCAAGATGTACAGTTGAAGCAGTATTTT.

This rearrangement joins TRBV18 to TRBJ1-6; TRBD1 aligns across 7 bases. Per the germline V gene, CDR1 is KGHSH and CDR2 is LQKENI. V was clipped by 6 bases and J by 6 bases; unmatched bases: 5. The CDR3 is made up of 14 amino acids. The CDR3: CASSTDRSNSPLHF. CDR3 coding DNA: TGTGCCAGCTCCACGGACAGGAGTAATTCACCCCTCCACTTT.

The chain links TRBV14 to TRBJ1-1; 8 bases agree with TRBD1. V was clipped by 2 bases and J by 11 bases; unmatched bases: 16. Germline-derived CDR1 and CDR2 are SGHDN and FVKESK. The CDR3 consists of 16 residues. DNA for the CDR3: TGTGCCAGCAGCCAATTCGCCTTACAGGACAGGGCGGCTGCTTTCTTT. Protein product: CASSQFALQDRAAAFF.

As for this clone: Its ends do not fully match the called genes, so a read error is possible. The chain has TRBV19 and TRBJ1-5; D possibly corresponds to TRBD1 (5 bases). The CDR3 covers 16 residues. The germline gives CDR1 LNHDA, CDR2 SQIVND (reference sequence). In nucleotides, the CDR3 is TGTGCCAGTAGTATAGATGCGGGACTCAGAAATCAGCCCCAGAATTTT. This gives the protein CASSIDAGLRNQPQNF.

This chain uses TRBV7-9 with TRBJ2-1, with 11 bases aligning to TRBD2. The V gene's germline CDR1 is SEHNR and CDR2 FQNEAQ (reference sequence). With 4 bases clipped from V and 7 bases from J, the junction kept 3 bases outside the gene matches. The CDR3 has 14 amino acids. The CDR3 sequence: CASSSGLAENEQFF. As DNA, the CDR3 is TGTGCCAGCAGCTCGGGACTAGCGGAGAATGAGCAGTTCTTC.

The chain carries TRBV27 and TRBJ1-2, with unresolved D. Germline V gene sequence: CDR1 MNHEY, CDR2 SMNVEV (reference sequence). This CDR3 region has 13 residues. V shed 3 bases and J shed 1 base, with 6 bases lying between them. DNA of the CDR3: TGTGCCAGCAGTTTGCGGGGTAACTATGGCTACACCTTC. The encoded protein is CASSLRGNYGYTF.

This chain connects TRBV27 to TRBJ2-7; possible D gene TRBD2, 5 bases. CDR3 length equals 14 residues. Looked up from germline, CDR1 is MNHEY and CDR2 is SMNVEV (reference sequence). Between the trimmed V and J ends, which lost 8 bases and 0 bases, there was a span of 14 bases. The DNA for the CDR3 is TGTGCCAGCGGGATAACCGCGGGCTCCTACGAGCAGTACTTC. Amino acids: CASGITAGSYEQYF.

V gene TRBV30 combines with J gene TRBJ2-7; 7 bases fit TRBD2. The tail of the sequence fits TRBJ2-5 better, so the J call may be wrong. From germline, CDR1 is GTSNPN and CDR2 SVGIG (reference sequence). This CDR3 contains 13 residues. DNA for the CDR3: TGTGCCTGGACTAGCGGAACCCAAGAGACCCAGTACTTC. It translates to CAWTSGTQETQYF.

This clone occurred a few times. The V gene is TRBV5-1, the J gene TRBJ2-7; TRBD2 aligns across 8 bases. The trim removed 4 bases at V and 3 bases at J, leaving 6 bases unmatched. This CDR3 is built from 14 residues. CDR1 and CDR2 (germline): SGHRS, YFSETQ. CDR3 region: CASSPASGGYEQYF. DNA of the CDR3: TGCGCCAGCAGCCCGGCCAGCGGGGGCTACGAGCAGTACTTC.

The chain employs TRBV5-1 and TRBJ1-3, with 11 bases identical to TRBD1. CDR1 SGHRS and CDR2 YFSETQ come from the germline V gene. After removal of 4 bases from V and 0 bases from J, the junction contained 3 bases not matched to a gene. The CDR3 is 16 amino acids. The CDR3 loop is CASSTGTGGSGNTIYF. The DNA of the CDR3 is TGCGCCAGCAGCACCGGGACAGGGGGCTCTGGAAACACCATATATTTT.

The chain combines TRBV7-2 with TRBJ2-3; no clear D gene. Germline-derived CDR1 and CDR2 are SGHTA and FQGNSA. The V end was cut by 0 bases, the J end by 3 bases, with 4 bases between. The CDR3 contains 13 residues. CDR3 sequence reads: CASSLARTDTQYF. CDR3 nucleotide sequence: TGTGCCAGCAGCTTAGCGAGGACAGATACGCAGTATTTT. The full variable domain, in which reference TRBV7-2 and TRBJ2-3 provide the parts outside the CDR3, is GAGVSQSPSNKVTEKGKDVELRCDPISGHTALYWYRQSLGQGLEFLIYFQGNSAPDKSGLPSDRFSAERTGGSVSTLTIQRTQQEDSAVYLCASSLARTDTQYFGPGTRLTVL.

This chain joins TRBV5-1 and TRBJ1-2; 8 bases are shared with TRBD1. Germline V gives CDR1 SGHRS, CDR2 YFSETQ. J lost 7 bases, V lost 4 bases, and 3 bases had no gene match. The CDR3 has 12 residues. For the CDR3, the DNA is TGCGCCAGCAGCCAGGACAGGGCTGGCTACACCTTC. Its protein is CASSQDRAGYTF.

The table lists this clone with a few counts. This chain uses TRBV9 with TRBJ2-5; tentatively, D is TRBD1 (5 bases). Judging by the DNA end, TRBJ2-7 fits better; the J call may be wrong. Looked up from germline, CDR1 is SGDLS and CDR2 is YYNGEE. There are 15 residues in the CDR3. CDR3 region: CASSVQVDSSYEQYF. The DNA for the CDR3 is TGTGCCAGCAGCGTACAGGTCGACAGCTCCTACGAGCAGTACTTC.

In this sample, this clone turned up a few times. The J gene is TRBJ2-7, the V gene TRBV6-6; TRBD1 agrees at 9 bases. Per germline, CDR1 MNHNY and CDR2 SVGAGI (reference sequence). The CDR3 sequence is 15 residues long. With 6 bases clipped from V and 5 bases from J, the junction kept 11 bases outside the gene matches. DNA for the CDR3: TGTGCCAGCAGGCCTACCGGGACAGGGTTTGACGAGCAGTACTTC. Encoded protein: CASRPTGTGFDEQYF.

The chain has TRBV6-5 and TRBJ1-1; D is undetermined. Trimming stripped 3 bases from V and 1 base from J, with 6 bases between. CDR1 and CDR2 from the germline V gene are MNHEY and SVGAGI. CDR3 length: 13 amino acids. CDR3 DNA: TGTGCCAGCAGTTATTTCGGGAACACTGAAGCTTTCTTT. It encodes CASSYFGNTEAFF.

The chain carries TRBV5-1 and TRBJ2-3; 11 nucleotides align to TRBD2. Germline CDR1 and CDR2: SGHRS and YFSETQ. J was trimmed by 3 bases and V by 0 bases; bases with no gene match: 3. This CDR3 is built from 16 residues. In DNA, the CDR3 is TGCGCCAGCAGCTTGGGGTCTAGCGGGGGGACAGATACGCAGTATTTT. This sequence encodes CASSLGSSGGTDTQYF. Full variable domain (outside the CDR3, taken from reference TRBV5-1 and TRBJ2-3): KAGVTQTPRYLIKTRGQQVTLSCSPISGHRSVSWYQQTPGQGLQFLFEYFSETQRNKGNFPGRFSGRQFSNSRSEMNVSTLELGDSALYLCASSLGSSGGTDTQYFGPGTRLTVL.

Regarding this clone: Germline and junction disagree at one end, which may indicate a read error. The chain employs TRBV7-9 and TRBJ1-5; D is unclear. Per the germline V gene, CDR1 is SEHNR and CDR2 is FQNEAQ (reference sequence). This CDR3 has 12 residues. CDR3 bases: TGTTCCAGCAGCAACCTCGGTCAGCCCCAGCATTTT. It translates to CSSSNLGQPQHF.

The CDR3 DNA reads as TGTGCCAGCAGCTTGGCGGGGGGTGCAGAGACCCAGTACTTC. Protein: CASSLAGGAETQYF. V and J are TRBV5-8 and TRBJ2-5, with 7 bases matching TRBD2. Germline trimming cut 0 bases from V and 4 bases from J; bases unmatched to any gene: 3. The CDR3 loop spans 14 amino acids. CDR1 SGHTS and CDR2 YDEGEE come from the germline V gene.

This chain joins TRBV6-5 and TRBJ1-3; no clear D. With 0 bases removed from V and 0 bases from J, the gap between germline ends came to 9 bases. Germline loops: CDR1 MNHEY, CDR2 SVGAGI. The CDR3 contains 16 residues. CDR3 sequence: CASSYSLPSSGNTIYF. The CDR3 bases are TGTGCCAGCAGTTACTCTCTTCCTAGCTCTGGAAACACCATATATTTT.

Remarks on this clone: One end of the junction fails to match germline, which may point to a read error. The chain links TRBV19 to TRBJ2-2, with 7 bases fitting TRBD1. The germline CDR1 and CDR2 sequences are LNHDA and SQIVND (reference sequence). This CDR3 spans 14 amino acids. CDR3 DNA sequence: TGTGCCAGTACCGGGACAGAAAACATCGGGGAGCTGTTTTTT. As protein: CASTGTENIGELFF. The full variable domain, with the rest looked up from reference TRBV19 and TRBJ2-2, is DGGITQSPKYLFRKEGQNVTLSCEQNLNHDAMYWYRQDPGQGLRLIYYSQIVNDFQKGDIAEGYSVSREKKESFPLTVTSAQKNPTAFYLCASTGTENIGELFFGEGSRLTVL.

V is TRBV11-3 and J is TRBJ2-3; D not resolved. Germline values: CDR1 SGHNT, CDR2 YENEEA. The germline V and J ends were trimmed by 5 bases and 2 bases, with 8 bases remaining between them. This CDR3 has 13 residues. CDR3 sequence reads: CASSPPSTDTQYF. CDR3 nucleotides: TGTGCCAGCAGCCCTCCTTCCACAGATACGCAGTATTTT. The full variable domain, rest sourced from reference TRBV11-3 and TRBJ2-3, is EAGVVQSPRYKIIEKKQPVAFWCNPISGHNTLYWYLQNLGQGPELLIRYENEEAVDDSQLPKDRFSAERLKGVDSTLKIQPAELGDSAVYLCASSPPSTDTQYFGPGTRLTVL.

The chain recombines TRBV18 with TRBJ1-1; 8 nucleotides align to TRBD1. Germline-derived CDR1 and CDR2 are KGHSH and LQKENI. V lost 4 bases, J lost 4 bases, and 2 bases stayed unmatched. There are 13 residues in the CDR3. Here the CDR3 DNA reads TGTGCCAGCTCACGAGACAGGGGCACTGAAGCTTTCTTT. Protein: CASSRDRGTEAFF.

The chain carries TRBV4-3 and TRBJ2-1; 7 nucleotides agree with TRBD2. The V and J ends lost 0 bases and 0 bases, in that order; junction bases with no gene match: 2. CDR3 length equals 16 residues. Germline lookup yields CDR1 LGHNA and CDR2 YSLEER. CDR3 DNA: TGCGCCAGCAGCCAAGATCCGGGGGGCTCCTACAATGAGCAGTTCTTC. It specifies CASSQDPGGSYNEQFF.

This clone was observed at least ten times. This chain links TRBV5-4 with TRBJ1-1, with unresolved D. Germline V CDR1 and CDR2: SGHNT, YYREEE (reference sequence). The CDR3 contains 14 residues. V was cut by 5 bases and J by 5 bases, with 16 bases left in between. The CDR3: CASRPTVGITEAFF. CDR3 nucleotides: TGTGCCAGCAGACCTACAGTCGGGATAACTGAAGCTTTCTTT.

The chain links TRBV5-1 to TRBJ2-5; D perhaps matches TRBD1 (6 bases). V lost 4 bases and J lost 4, with 14 bases in between. The V gene's germline CDR1 is SGHRS and CDR2 YFSETQ. The CDR3 sequence is 14 residues long. CDR3 nucleotides: TGCGCCAGCAGCGATGGACAGAAAATAGAGACCCAGTACTTC. Translating it yields CASSDGQKIETQYF.

This chain links TRBV6-6 with TRBJ2-4; D is unresolved. CDR1 is MNHNY and CDR2 is SVGAGI in the germline V gene (reference sequence). Between the trimmed V and J ends, which lost 2 bases and 0 bases, there was a span of 11 bases. CDR3 size: 16 residues. The CDR3 loop is CASSYGPSQAKNIQYF. CDR3 nucleotide sequence: TGTGCCAGCAGTTACGGCCCTTCCCAAGCCAAAAACATTCAGTACTTC.

This chain connects TRBV4-2 to TRBJ2-7, with TRBD1 as a possible D gene (6 bases). Trimming took off 0 bases at V and 0 bases at J, with 9 bases between the two ends. CDR1 is LGHNA, CDR2 YNFKEQ, per germline. The CDR3 is 15 amino acids. This CDR3 is CASSQERTASYEQYF. The CDR3, as DNA: TGTGCCAGCAGCCAAGAGAGGACAGCCTCCTACGAGCAGTACTTC.